This T cell receptor (beta chain) emerged from a study of human T cells and chemical hapten exposure. The overall study: Across the whole study, which lasted about 6 months, patients were given diphenylcyclopropenone on the scalp once a week.

TCRdb re-called the RACE reads through MiXCR, storing one row per CDR3 protein. The table has tens of thousands of distinct CDR3 sequences, roughly 9.1% seen once; the top ten hold around 3.6%. Specified time point: pre-sensitization, week 0. Stated treatment: therapeutic diphenylcyclopropenone sensitization with weekly scalp DPC. V gave up 4 bases and J gave up 9 bases, with 17 bases separating them. This CDR3 is built from 14 residues. CDR1 SGHRS and CDR2 YFSETQ come from the germline V gene. This clonotype was seen more than once but under ten times. The material sequenced was whole blood, taken in connection with sensitization to the hapten diphenylcyclopropenone (DPC). The chain combines TRBV5-1 with TRBJ1-5; possible D gene TRBD1, 6 bases. The clonotype was recovered from a woman in her thirties or forties with alopecia areata. Some clones in this sample may be carry-over from other donors' samples. The CDR3 nucleotides read TGCGCCAGCAGCCCAGGGACAACCGCCGGGCCCCAGCATTTT. This codes for CASSPGTTAGPQHF.